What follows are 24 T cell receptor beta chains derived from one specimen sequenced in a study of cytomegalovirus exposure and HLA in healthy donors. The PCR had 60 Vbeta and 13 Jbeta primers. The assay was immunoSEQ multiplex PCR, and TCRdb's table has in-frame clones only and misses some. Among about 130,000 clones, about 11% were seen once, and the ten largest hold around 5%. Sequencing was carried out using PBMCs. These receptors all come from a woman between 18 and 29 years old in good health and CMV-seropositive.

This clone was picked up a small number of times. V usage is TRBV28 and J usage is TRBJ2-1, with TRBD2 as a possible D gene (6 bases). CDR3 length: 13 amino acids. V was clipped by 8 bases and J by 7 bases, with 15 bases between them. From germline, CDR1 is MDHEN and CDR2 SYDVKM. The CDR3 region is CASVGLVYNEQFF. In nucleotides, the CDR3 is TGTGCCAGCGTGGGACTGGTTTATAATGAGCAGTTCTTC.

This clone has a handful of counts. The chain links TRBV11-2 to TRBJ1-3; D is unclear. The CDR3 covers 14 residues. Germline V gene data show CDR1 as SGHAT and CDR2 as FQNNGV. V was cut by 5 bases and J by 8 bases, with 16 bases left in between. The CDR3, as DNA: TGTGCCAGCAGCCCCCGGGTCTCGGCGGACACCATATATTTT. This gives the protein CASSPRVSADTIYF.

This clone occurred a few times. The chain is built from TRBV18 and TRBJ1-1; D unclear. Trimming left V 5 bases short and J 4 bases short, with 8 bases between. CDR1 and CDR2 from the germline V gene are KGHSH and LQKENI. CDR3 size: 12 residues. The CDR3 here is CASSSISTEAFF. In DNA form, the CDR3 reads TGTGCCAGCTCATCGATCAGCACTGAAGCTTTCTTT.

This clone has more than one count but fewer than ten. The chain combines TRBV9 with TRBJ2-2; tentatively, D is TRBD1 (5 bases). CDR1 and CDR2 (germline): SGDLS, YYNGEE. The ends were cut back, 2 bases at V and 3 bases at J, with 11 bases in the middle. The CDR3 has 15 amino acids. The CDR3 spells CASSVSTDHTGELFF. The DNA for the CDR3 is TGTGCCAGCAGCGTGTCGACAGATCACACCGGGGAGCTGTTTTTT.

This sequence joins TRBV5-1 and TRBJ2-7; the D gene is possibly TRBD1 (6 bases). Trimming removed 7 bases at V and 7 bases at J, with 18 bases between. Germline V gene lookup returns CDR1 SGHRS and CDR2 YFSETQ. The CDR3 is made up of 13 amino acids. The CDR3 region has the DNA TGCGCCAGCCAAAGCAACGAAAGGGGGGAGCAGTACTTC. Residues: CASQSNERGEQYF.

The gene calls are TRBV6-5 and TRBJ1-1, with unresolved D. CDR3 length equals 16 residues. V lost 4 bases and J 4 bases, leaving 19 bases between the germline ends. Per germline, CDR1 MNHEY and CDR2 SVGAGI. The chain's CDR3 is CASSSSGRGLVTEAFF. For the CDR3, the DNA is TGTGCCAGCAGTTCCAGCGGACGGGGTCTTGTCACTGAAGCTTTCTTT.

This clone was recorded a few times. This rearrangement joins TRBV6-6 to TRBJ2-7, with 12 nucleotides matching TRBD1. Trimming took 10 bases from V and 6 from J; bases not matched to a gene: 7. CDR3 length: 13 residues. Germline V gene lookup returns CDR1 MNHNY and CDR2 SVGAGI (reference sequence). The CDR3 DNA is TGTGCCACGGGCGGGACAGGGGGCCTCGAGCAGTACTTC. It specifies CATGGTGGLEQYF.

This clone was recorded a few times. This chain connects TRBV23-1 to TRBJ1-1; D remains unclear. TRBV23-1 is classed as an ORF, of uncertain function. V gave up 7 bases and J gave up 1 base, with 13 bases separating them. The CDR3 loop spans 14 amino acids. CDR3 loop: CASIIGGRNTEAFF. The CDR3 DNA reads TGCGCCAGCATAATCGGCGGCCGGAACACTGAAGCTTTCTTT.

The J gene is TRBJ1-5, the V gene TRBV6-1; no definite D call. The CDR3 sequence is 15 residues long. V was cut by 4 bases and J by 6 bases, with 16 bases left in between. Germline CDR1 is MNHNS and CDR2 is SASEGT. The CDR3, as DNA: TGTGCCAGCAGTGCCACCGACTTTCTTCTTCAGCCCCAGCATTTT. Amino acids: CASSATDFLLQPQHF.

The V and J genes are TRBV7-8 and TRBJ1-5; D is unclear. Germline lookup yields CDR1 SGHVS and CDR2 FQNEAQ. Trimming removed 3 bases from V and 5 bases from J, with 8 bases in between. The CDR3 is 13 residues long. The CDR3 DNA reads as TGTGCCAGCAGCTTGAACCAGGATCAGCCCCAGCATTTT. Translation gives CASSLNQDQPQHF.

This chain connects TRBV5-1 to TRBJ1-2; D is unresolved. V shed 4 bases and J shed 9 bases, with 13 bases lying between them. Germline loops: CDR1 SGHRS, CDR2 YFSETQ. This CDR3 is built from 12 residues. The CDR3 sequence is CASSPDWGSYTF. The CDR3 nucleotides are TGCGCCAGCAGCCCGGACTGGGGAAGCTACACCTTC.

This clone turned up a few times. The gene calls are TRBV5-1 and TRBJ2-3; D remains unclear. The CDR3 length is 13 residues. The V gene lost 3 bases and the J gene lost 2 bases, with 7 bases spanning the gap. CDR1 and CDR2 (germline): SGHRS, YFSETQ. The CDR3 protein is CASSYTFTDTQYF. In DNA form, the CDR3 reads TGCGCCAGCAGCTACACATTCACAGATACGCAGTATTTT.

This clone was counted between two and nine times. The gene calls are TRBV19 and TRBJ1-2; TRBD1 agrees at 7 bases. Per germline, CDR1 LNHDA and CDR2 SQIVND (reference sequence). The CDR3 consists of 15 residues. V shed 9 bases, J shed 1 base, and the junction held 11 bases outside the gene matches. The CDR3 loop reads CASGVPGQSNYGYTF. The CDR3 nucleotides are TGTGCCAGCGGCGTCCCGGGACAGAGTAACTATGGCTACACCTTC.

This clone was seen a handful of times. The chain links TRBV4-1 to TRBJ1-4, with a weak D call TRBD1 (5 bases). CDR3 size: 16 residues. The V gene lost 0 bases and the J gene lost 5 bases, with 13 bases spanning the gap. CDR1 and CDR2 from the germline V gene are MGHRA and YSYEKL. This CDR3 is CASSQDGQGGNEKLFF. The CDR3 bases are TGCGCCAGCAGCCAAGATGGGCAGGGAGGCAATGAAAAACTGTTTTTT.

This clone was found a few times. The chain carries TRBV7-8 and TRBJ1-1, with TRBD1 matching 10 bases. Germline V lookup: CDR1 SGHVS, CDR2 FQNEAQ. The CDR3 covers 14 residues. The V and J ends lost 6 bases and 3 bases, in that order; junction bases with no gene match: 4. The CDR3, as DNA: TGTGCCAGCAGAGACAGGGGGCTGTACACTGAAGCTTTCTTT. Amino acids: CASRDRGLYTEAFF.

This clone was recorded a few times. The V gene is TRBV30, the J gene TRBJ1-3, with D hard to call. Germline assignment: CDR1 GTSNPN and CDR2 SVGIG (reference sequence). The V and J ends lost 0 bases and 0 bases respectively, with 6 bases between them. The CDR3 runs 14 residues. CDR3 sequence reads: CAWSVSFSGNTIYF. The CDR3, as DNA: TGTGCCTGGAGTGTAAGCTTCTCTGGAAACACCATATATTTT.

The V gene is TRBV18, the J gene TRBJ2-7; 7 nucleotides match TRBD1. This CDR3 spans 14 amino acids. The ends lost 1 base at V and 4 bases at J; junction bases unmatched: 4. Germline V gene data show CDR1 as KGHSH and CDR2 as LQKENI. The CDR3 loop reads CASSPQTGVYEQYF. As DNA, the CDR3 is TGTGCCAGCTCACCACAAACAGGGGTTTACGAGCAGTACTTC.

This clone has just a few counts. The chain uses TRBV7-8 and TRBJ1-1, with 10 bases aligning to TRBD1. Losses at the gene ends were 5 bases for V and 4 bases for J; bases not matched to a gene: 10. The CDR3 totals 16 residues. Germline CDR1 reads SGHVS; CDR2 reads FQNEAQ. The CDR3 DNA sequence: TGTGCCAGCAGCGTTGACAGGGGGCTTTCCAGCACTGAAGCTTTCTTT. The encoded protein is CASSVDRGLSSTEAFF.

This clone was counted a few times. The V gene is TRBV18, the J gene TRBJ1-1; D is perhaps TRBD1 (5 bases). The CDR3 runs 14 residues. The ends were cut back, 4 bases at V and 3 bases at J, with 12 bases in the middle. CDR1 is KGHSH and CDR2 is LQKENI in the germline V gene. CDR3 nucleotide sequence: TGTGCCAGCTCACTACAGGACGCTGACACTGAAGCTTTCTTT. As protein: CASSLQDADTEAFF.

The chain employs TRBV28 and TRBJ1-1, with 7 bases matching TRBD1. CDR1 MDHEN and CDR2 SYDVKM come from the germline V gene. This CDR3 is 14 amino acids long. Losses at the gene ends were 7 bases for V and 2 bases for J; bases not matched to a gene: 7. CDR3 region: CASKDTGANTEAFF. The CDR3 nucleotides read TGTGCCAGCAAAGATACAGGGGCTAACACTGAAGCTTTCTTT.

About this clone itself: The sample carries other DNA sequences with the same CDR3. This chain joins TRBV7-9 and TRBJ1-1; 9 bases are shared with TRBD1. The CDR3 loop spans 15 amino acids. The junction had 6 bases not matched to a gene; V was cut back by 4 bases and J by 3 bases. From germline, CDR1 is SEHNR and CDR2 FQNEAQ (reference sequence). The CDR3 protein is CASSYQGQGHTEAFF. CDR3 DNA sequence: TGTGCCAGCAGCTACCAGGGACAGGGACACACTGAAGCTTTCTTT. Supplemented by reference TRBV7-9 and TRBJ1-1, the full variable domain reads DTGVSQNPRHKITKRGQNVTFRCDPISEHNRLYWYRQTLGQGPEFLTYFQNEAQLEKSRLLSDRFSAERPKGSFSTLEIQRTEQGDSAMYLCASSYQGQGHTEAFFGQGTRLTVV.

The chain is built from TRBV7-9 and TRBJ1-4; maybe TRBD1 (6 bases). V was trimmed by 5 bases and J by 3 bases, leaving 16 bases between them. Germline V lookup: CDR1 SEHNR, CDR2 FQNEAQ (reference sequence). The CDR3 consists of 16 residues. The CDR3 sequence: CASSPGTLTSNEKLFF. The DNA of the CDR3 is TGTGCCAGCAGCCCCGGGACACTTACCTCTAATGAAAAACTGTTTTTT. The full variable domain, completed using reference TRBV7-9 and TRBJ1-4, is DTGVSQNPRHKITKRGQNVTFRCDPISEHNRLYWYRQTLGQGPEFLTYFQNEAQLEKSRLLSDRFSAERPKGSFSTLEIQRTEQGDSAMYLCASSPGTLTSNEKLFFGSGTQLSVL.

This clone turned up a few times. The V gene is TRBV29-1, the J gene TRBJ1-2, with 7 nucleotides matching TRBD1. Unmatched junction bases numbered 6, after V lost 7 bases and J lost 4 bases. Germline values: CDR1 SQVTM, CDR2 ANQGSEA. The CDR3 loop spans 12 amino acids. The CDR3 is CSAQRDSYGYTF. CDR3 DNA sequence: TGCAGCGCCCAGAGGGACAGCTATGGCTACACCTTC.

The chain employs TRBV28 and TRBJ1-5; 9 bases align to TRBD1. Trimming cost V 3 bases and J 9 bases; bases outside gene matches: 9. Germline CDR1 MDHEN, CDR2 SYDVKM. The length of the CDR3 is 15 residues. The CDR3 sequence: CASSLPTGGPRPQHF. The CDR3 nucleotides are TGTGCCAGCAGTTTGCCCACAGGGGGCCCTAGGCCCCAGCATTTT. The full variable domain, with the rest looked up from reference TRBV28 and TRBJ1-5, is DVKVTQSSRYLVKRTGEKVFLECVQDMDHENMFWYRQDPGLGLRLIYFSYDVKMKEKGDIPEGYSVSREKKERFSLILESASTNQTSMYLCASSLPTGGPRPQHFGDGTRLSIL.